This section outlines one TCR beta chain sequence together with its context. Germline V gene sequence: CDR1 MNHEY, CDR2 SVGEGT. This CDR3 contains 13 residues. Trimming cost V 0 bases and J 6 bases; bases outside gene matches: 2. During active infection, Seattle patients enrolled and were then monitored through disease. The sample originates from a study of blood T cell repertoires in COVID-19. The overall study: Spain, Italy and the United States supplied samples that represented acute and convalescent COVID-19.

Authors' processing steps: Amplified reference gene primers provided the basis for estimating nucleated cell counts. TCRdb keeps only in-frame clones here, not all; method: immunoSEQ multiplex PCR. V, J and clone size were drawn from that table, and D and trimming were deduced from the DNA. The data contain 300,000 to 350,000 clones, roughly 90% of them singletons. The sample taken for sequencing was peripheral blood. The sequence was obtained from a woman in her 70s with COVID-19, enrolled during active disease. The rearrangement uses TRBV6-2 or TRBV6-3 and TRBJ2-7, with 7 bases fitting TRBD1. CDR3 sequence (DNA): TGTGCCAGCAGTTACTCGACAGGGCTCGAGCAGTACTTC. Its protein is CASSYSTGLEQYF.